This T cell receptor beta chain was retrieved from a study of shared clonotypes between healthy human individuals. Whole-study context: The donor group consisted of a couple of women and a few men, aged 18 to 49.

The run depth of the assay was deep. Profiled with immunoSEQ multiplex PCR; TCRdb holds only in-frame clones, not every one. The sample shows a few million clones, 93% of them seen only once. The CD4+ fraction was divided into a CD45RA+ naive subset and a CD45RA-negative memory subset. A few counts support this clone. Its antigen is as yet unknown. Regarding the study as a whole: A generally larger estimated richness was seen in naive subsets than in memory subsets.

The CDR3 is made up of 16 amino acids. Germline V CDR1 and CDR2: ENHRY, SYGVKD. J lost 0 bases, V lost 6 bases, and 10 bases had no gene match. V gene TRBV10-3 combines with J gene TRBJ2-7, with 8 bases fitting TRBD1. The source is a man younger than 35 in good health. Some clones in this sample may be carry-over from other donors' samples. The sample taken for sequencing was naive CD4+ T cells from PBMCs. As for subset: CD45RA+ positively selected. The CDR3 is CAISAQGAPSSYEQYF. As DNA, the CDR3 is TGTGCCATCAGCGCGCAGGGGGCGCCCAGCTCCTACGAGCAGTACTTC.